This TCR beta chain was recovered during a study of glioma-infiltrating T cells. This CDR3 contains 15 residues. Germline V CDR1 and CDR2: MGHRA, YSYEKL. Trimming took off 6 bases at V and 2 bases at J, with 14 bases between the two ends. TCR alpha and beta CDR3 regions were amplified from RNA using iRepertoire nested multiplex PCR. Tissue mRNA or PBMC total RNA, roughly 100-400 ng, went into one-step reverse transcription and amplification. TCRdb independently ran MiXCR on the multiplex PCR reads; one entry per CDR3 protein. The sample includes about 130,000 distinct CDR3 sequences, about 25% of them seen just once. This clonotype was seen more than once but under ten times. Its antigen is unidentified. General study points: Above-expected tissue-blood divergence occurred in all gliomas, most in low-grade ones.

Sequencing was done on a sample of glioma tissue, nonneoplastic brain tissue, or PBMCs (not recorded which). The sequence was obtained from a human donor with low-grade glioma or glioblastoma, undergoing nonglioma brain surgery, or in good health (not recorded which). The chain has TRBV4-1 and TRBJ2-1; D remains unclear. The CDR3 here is CASSLQLGTYNEQFF. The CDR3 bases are TGCGCCAGCAGTTTACAGTTGGGGACCTACAATGAGCAGTTCTTC.